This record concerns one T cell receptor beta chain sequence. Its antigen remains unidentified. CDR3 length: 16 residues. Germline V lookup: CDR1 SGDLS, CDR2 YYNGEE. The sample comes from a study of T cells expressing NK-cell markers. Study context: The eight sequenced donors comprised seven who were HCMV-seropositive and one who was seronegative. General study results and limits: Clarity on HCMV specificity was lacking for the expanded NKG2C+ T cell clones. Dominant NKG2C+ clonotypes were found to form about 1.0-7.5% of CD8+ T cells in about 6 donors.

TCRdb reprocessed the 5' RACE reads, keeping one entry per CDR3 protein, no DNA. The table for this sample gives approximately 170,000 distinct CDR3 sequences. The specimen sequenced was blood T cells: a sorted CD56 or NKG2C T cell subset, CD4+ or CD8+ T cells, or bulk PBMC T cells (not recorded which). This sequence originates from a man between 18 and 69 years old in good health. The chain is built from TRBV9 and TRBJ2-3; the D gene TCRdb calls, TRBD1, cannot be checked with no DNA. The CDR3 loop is CASSGHRDRSTDTQYF.